The 4 T cell receptor beta chains presented below share a single source sample, sequenced in a study of cytomegalovirus exposure and HLA in healthy donors. PCR was performed using 60 Vbeta and 13 Jbeta primers. Sequencing used immunoSEQ multiplex PCR; TCRdb keeps in-frame clones, though not all of them. Of about 210,000 clones in the sample, around 80% were seen once. The sample was PBMCs. The receptors come from a man aged 40-49 years in good health and CMV-seropositive.

Only a few counts were recorded for this clone. This CDR3 is CASSLGGLDGYTF. CDR3 DNA sequence: TGTGCCAGCAGCCTCGGAGGGCTAGATGGCTACACCTTC. This chain connects TRBV7-8 to TRBJ1-2, with D hard to call. V gave up 5 bases and J gave up 6 bases, with 13 bases separating them. Germline V CDR1 and CDR2: SGHVS, FQNEAQ. The CDR3 is 13 amino acids.

The V and J genes are TRBV15 and TRBJ2-5, with 12 nucleotides matching TRBD2. Trimming took 2 bases from V and 3 from J; bases not matched to a gene: 4. Looked up from germline, CDR1 is LNHNV and CDR2 is YYDKDF (reference sequence). CDR3 length equals 16 residues. The CDR3 DNA follows: TGTGCCACCAGCAGACAACTAGCGGGAGGAGAAGAGACCCAGTACTTC. Its translation is CATSRQLAGGEETQYF.

This chain joins TRBV5-6 and TRBJ1-1, with D tentatively TRBD1 (6 bases). This CDR3 spans 16 amino acids. From germline, CDR1 is SGHDT and CDR2 YYEEEE. V gave up 2 bases and J gave up 6 bases, with 20 bases separating them. As DNA, the CDR3 is TGTGCCAGCAGCTTTCTAACTACAAGGGGGAGCGCTGAAGCTTTCTTT. It codes for CASSFLTTRGSAEAFF.

The chain couples TRBV6-5 to TRBJ1-1, with D unclear. CDR1 and CDR2 from the germline V gene are MNHEY and SVGAGI. There are 13 residues in the CDR3. The germline V and J ends were trimmed by 5 bases and 2 bases, with 9 bases remaining between them. Here the CDR3 DNA reads TGTGCCAGCAGTACCCAACATAACACTGAAGCTTTCTTT. Translating gives CASSTQHNTEAFF.